A selection of T cell receptor beta chains follows, all from one sample in a study of early stage breast cancer tumors. The method was immunoSEQ multiplex PCR; TCRdb's version includes in-frame clones alone and lacks a portion of them. The sample yields fewer than 90,000 clones, around four fifths seen once. The sample comprised blood. The receptors here all came from a person aged 55-75 years with breast cancer. Each CDR3 is given with its conserved first and last residue. Each record gives: J gene, V gene, CDR3 protein.

>TRBJ1-2|TRBV19
CASSIPFDRSSNYGYTF
>TRBJ2-3|TRBV5-1
CATKRGGSTDTQYF
>TRBJ2-2|TRBV2
CASSGGVANTGELFF
>TRBJ1-2|TRBV30
CAWSPPRTGYNYGYTF
>TRBJ1-1|TRBV18
CASSPSGGRDAFF
>TRBJ2-7|TRBV19
CASNAQGALKGEQYF
>TRBJ2-2|TRBV2
CASSELGQGVAGELFF
>TRBJ1-5|TRBV7-8
CASSLFGQPQHF
>TRBJ1-3|TRBV27
CASSLSVDNTIYF
>TRBJ1-6|TRBV19
CASTPGRQGNSPLHF
>TRBJ1-5|TRBV28
CASTKEGNSNQPQHF
>TRBJ1-4|TRBV28
CASRGQSVTNEKLFF
>TRBJ2-1|TRBV6-4
CASSEAGLAGGEQFF
>TRBJ2-1|TRBV9
CASSVSPGLEQFF
>TRBJ2-3|TRBV10-3
CAISPDEDTQYF
>TRBJ2-2|TRBV6-5
CASSQWTGELFF
>TRBJ1-5|TRBV30
CAWSKDSQPQHF
>TRBJ2-1|TRBV5-1
CASSLDVRGKSEQFF
>TRBJ1-1|TRBV7-9
CASSSRTGLSGAFF
>TRBJ1-5|TRBV19
CASSIGQGVNQPQHF
>TRBJ2-1|TRBV29-1
CSVPGLAENEQFF
>TRBJ2-7|TRBV30
CAWSEAEALDYEQYF
>TRBJ1-2|TRBV5-4
CASGPGGGGYGYTF
>TRBJ2-2|TRBV2
CASRDMGGVGTGELFF
>TRBJ1-2|TRBV5-1
CASSPRGGSSYGYTF
>TRBJ1-4|TRBV6-5
CASSLTVGFEKLFF
>TRBJ1-2|TRBV11-2
CASSPKNAFYSAINYGYTF
>TRBJ1-2|TRBV5-1
CASSSGTGLDGYTF
>TRBJ2-7|TRBV21-1
CASTKRTSGGVSSYEQYF
>TRBJ2-2|TRBV30
CACLQGRANTGELFF
>TRBJ2-2|TRBV27
CASSFFPGELFF
>TRBJ2-3|TRBV5-6
CASSDSGGATDTQYF
>TRBJ2-7|TRBV4-1
CASSQVEGGQYEQYF
>TRBJ2-2|TRBV28
CASSTPVAGELFF
>TRBJ1-1|TRBV30
CAWRGGRVNTEAFF
>TRBJ2-1|TRBV18
CASSRTGTGGYEQFF
>TRBJ2-5|TRBV27
CASSHKPINNQETQYF
>TRBJ1-6|TRBV18
CASSPPTNSPLHF
>TRBJ1-3|TRBV6-5
CASSYTSGNTIYF
>TRBJ2-5|TRBV5-8
CASSLVRGETQYF
>TRBJ1-6|TRBV30
CAWSFDWDYNSPLHF
>TRBJ2-1|TRBV7-2
CASSLEGRGDEQFF
>TRBJ2-5|TRBV13
CASSLRSQETQYF
>TRBJ2-3|TRBV7-9
CASSLATGQGTDTQYF
>TRBJ2-1|TRBV27
CASKGAPTGTNYNEQFF
>TRBJ2-1|TRBV9
CASSGPNEQFF
>TRBJ2-1|TRBV4-2
CASSVLADNLYEQFF
>TRBJ2-3|TRBV4-3
CASSQDRTRLSTDTQYF
>TRBJ2-3|TRBV18
CASSGDTQYF
>TRBJ2-1|TRBV2
CASRGTSGETAYNEQFF
>TRBJ2-5|TRBV28
CASWGGQRLVGETQYF
>TRBJ2-3|TRBV7-2
CASSKGLAGGTTDTQYF
>TRBJ2-7|TRBV27
CASSRGGNEQYF